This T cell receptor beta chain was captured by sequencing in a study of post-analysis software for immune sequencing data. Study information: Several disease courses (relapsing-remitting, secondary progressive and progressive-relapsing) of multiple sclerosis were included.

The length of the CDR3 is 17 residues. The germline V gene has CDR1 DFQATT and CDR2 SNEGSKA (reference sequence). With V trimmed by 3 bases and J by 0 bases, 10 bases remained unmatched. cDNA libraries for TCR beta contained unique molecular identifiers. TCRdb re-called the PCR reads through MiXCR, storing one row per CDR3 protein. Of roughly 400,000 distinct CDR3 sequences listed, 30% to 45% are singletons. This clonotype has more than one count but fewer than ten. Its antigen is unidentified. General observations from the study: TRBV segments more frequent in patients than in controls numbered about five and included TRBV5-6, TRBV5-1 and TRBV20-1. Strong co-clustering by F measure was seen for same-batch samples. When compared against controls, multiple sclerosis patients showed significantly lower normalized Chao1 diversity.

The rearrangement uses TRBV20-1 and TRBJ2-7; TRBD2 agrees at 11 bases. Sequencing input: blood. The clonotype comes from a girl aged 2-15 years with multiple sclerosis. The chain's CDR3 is CSASPETLAGDSYEQYF. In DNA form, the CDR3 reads TGCAGTGCTAGTCCGGAGACACTAGCGGGGGACTCCTACGAGCAGTACTTC.